This T cell receptor beta chain was documented in a study of blood T cells in healthy people across ages. Study-wide results and limits: A greater number of naive CD4+ cells and higher diversity distinguished long-lived donors from aged donors.

CDR1 and CDR2 from the germline V gene are DFQATT and SNEGSKA (reference sequence). The CDR3 sequence is 15 residues long. The V end was cut by 5 bases, the J end by 2 bases, with 17 bases between. Concerning this clonotype itself: The target antigen is unknown.

Each donor had 7.5 to 10 milliliters of peripheral blood drawn. A minimum of 6 million PBMCs was isolated per sample. Together with a sample-barcoded 5' primer, a J-beta primer mix was included in a second PCR lasting about 6 to 11 cycles. In TCRdb, the 5' RACE reads were re-called with MiXCR into one record per CDR3 protein. There are around 940,000 distinct CDR3 sequences in the sample; roughly half occur only once, and about a fifth lies in the top ten. Input material: blood. The chain combines TRBV20-1 with TRBJ2-3; D remains ambiguous. The TCR originated in a woman aged 60 to 75 in good health. Here the CDR3 reads CSAPDTWADTDTQYF. The DNA of the CDR3 is TGCAGTGCTCCCGACACGTGGGCCGACACAGATACGCAGTATTTT.